The sequence of this T cell receptor beta chain was determined in a study of T cells after yellow fever vaccination. The V gene lost 4 bases and the J gene lost 13 bases, with 18 bases spanning the gap. The CDR3 extends over 13 amino acids. CDR1 and CDR2 from the germline V gene are MNHEY and SVGEGT. A universal primer site and UMIs were added as TCR cDNA was made by 5'RACE template switching. TCRdb recomputed calls from the 5' RACE reads with MiXCR, one row per CDR3 protein. The sample holds fewer than 650,000 distinct CDR3 sequences, 20% to 25% seen once. The TCR comes from a man younger than 35 who received the YFV17D yellow fever vaccine. The V call is TRBV6-2 or TRBV6-3, the J call TRBJ2-3; D gene unclear. The sample here was PBMCs, taken about 21 days after the first yellow fever vaccination. The CDR3 region is CASSSVRRPDKYF. CDR3 bases: TGTGCCAGCAGTTCCGTAAGGAGACCGGATAAGTATTTT.